What follows are 25 T cell receptor beta chains derived from one specimen sequenced in a study of blood T cell repertoires in COVID-19. The assay was immunoSEQ multiplex PCR, and TCRdb's table has in-frame clones only and misses some. The table records about 64,000 clones, around 86% of them present only once. Sequencing was performed on peripheral blood. The receptors stem from a man aged 50-60 years with active COVID-19.

The chain combines TRBV7-7 with TRBJ1-4; D might be TRBD1 (6 bases). Germline V gene data show CDR1 as SSHAT and CDR2 as FNYEAQ (reference sequence). V was cut by 3 bases and J by 3 bases, with 14 bases left in between. This CDR3 contains 16 residues. CDR3 nucleotides: TGTGCCAGCAGCTTTGGGAGACAGGTCCCTAATGAAAAACTGTTTTTT. This codes for CASSFGRQVPNEKLFF.

The gene calls are TRBV6-5 and TRBJ1-1; 10 positions agree with TRBD1. Germline assignment: CDR1 MNHEY and CDR2 SVGAGI. The CDR3 totals 15 residues. V shed 6 bases, J shed 1 base, and the junction held 5 bases outside the gene matches. The CDR3 reads CASSRDRGRNTEAFF. The DNA of the CDR3 is TGTGCCAGCAGCCGGGACAGGGGCCGGAACACTGAAGCTTTCTTT.

The DNA for the CDR3 is TGTGCCAGCAGCGCAGGTTCTGGAAACACCATATATTTT. Encoded protein: CASSAGSGNTIYF. The rearrangement uses TRBV9 and TRBJ1-3, with D uncertain. V was pared by 3 bases and J by 1 base, with 5 bases between. Germline CDR1 is SGDLS and CDR2 is YYNGEE. This CDR3 region has 13 residues.

V gene TRBV28 combines with J gene TRBJ1-1; 7 bases line up with TRBD1. This CDR3 is built from 13 residues. Germline loops: CDR1 MDHEN, CDR2 SYDVKM. V was clipped by 10 bases and J by 0 bases; unmatched bases: 5. The CDR3 bases are TGTGCCACCTTGGGACAGCTGAACACTGAAGCTTTCTTT. Amino acids: CATLGQLNTEAFF.

The rearrangement joins TRBV7-6 to TRBJ1-4; D is unclear. Germline V lookup: CDR1 SGHVS, CDR2 FNYEAQ. The CDR3 totals 13 residues. V was trimmed by 6 bases and J by 7 bases, leaving 12 bases between them. The CDR3 loop is CASRRPGGEKLFF. The CDR3 coding sequence is TGTGCCAGCAGACGCCCGGGTGGTGAAAAACTGTTTTTT.

The chain joins TRBV4-3 to TRBJ2-5; weak D call: TRBD2 (7 bases). V lost 0 bases and J lost 1, with 21 bases in between. CDR3 length: 19 amino acids. CDR1 and CDR2 from the germline V gene are LGHNA and YSLEER. The CDR3 sequence is CASSQDGGGGAPGQETQYF. In DNA form, the CDR3 reads TGCGCCAGCAGCCAAGATGGAGGGGGAGGGGCCCCGGGCCAAGAGACCCAGTACTTC.

V is TRBV2 and J is TRBJ2-7; D might be TRBD2 (5 bases). Germline assignment: CDR1 SNHLY and CDR2 FYNNEI. Between the trimmed V and J ends, which lost 6 bases and 3 bases, there was a span of 9 bases. This CDR3 has 12 amino acids. The CDR3 region is CASRLVGYEQYF. Here the CDR3 DNA reads TGTGCCAGCAGACTAGTTGGCTACGAGCAGTACTTC.

This clone came up a few times. The CDR3 here is CASHRGPNQPQHF. The CDR3 DNA sequence: TGTGCCAGCCACAGGGGGCCAAATCAGCCCCAGCATTTT. This sequence joins TRBV2 and TRBJ1-5; 9 bases fit TRBD1. This CDR3 contains 13 residues. V was clipped by 8 bases and J by 4 bases; unmatched bases: 3. Germline-derived CDR1 and CDR2 are SNHLY and FYNNEI.

The chain uses TRBV6-1 and TRBJ1-2, with TRBD1 identical over 9 bases. V was pared by 3 bases and J by 8 bases, with 4 bases of the junction left unmatched. The CDR3 sequence is 13 residues long. Germline V gene lookup returns CDR1 MNHNS and CDR2 SASEGT. CDR3 protein: CASSEDRGMGYTF. In DNA, the CDR3 is TGTGCCAGCAGTGAGGACAGGGGAATGGGCTACACCTTC.

The chain combines TRBV19 with TRBJ2-3, with TRBD2 matching 8 bases. Germline CDR1 is LNHDA and CDR2 is SQIVND (reference sequence). J was trimmed by 5 bases and V by 1 base; bases with no gene match: 5. The CDR3 contains 15 residues. CDR3 in amino acids: CASSIAGGPVDTQYF. Here the CDR3 DNA reads TGTGCCAGTAGTATAGCGGGAGGGCCCGTAGATACGCAGTATTTT.

V gene TRBV15 combines with J gene TRBJ2-1; 10 nucleotides match TRBD2. Per germline, CDR1 LNHNV and CDR2 YYDKDF (reference sequence). This CDR3 is built from 17 residues. The V and J ends lost 1 base and 2 bases, in that order; junction bases with no gene match: 5. CDR3 in DNA: TGTGCCACCAGCAGAGGCGGACTAGCGGAGACCTACAATGAGCAGTTCTTC. Amino acids: CATSRGGLAETYNEQFF.

The chain combines TRBV5-1 with TRBJ2-7; 8 bases line up with TRBD1. Germline CDR1 and CDR2: SGHRS and YFSETQ. The length of the CDR3 is 19 residues. V gave up 1 base and J gave up 3 bases; unmatched junction bases: 18. DNA of the CDR3: TGCGCCAGCAGCTTGATCCCCGGCCGGGCCTGGGACAGGTTCTACGAGCAGTACTTC. It codes for CASSLIPGRAWDRFYEQYF.

V gene TRBV2 combines with J gene TRBJ1-2, with D uncertain. CDR1 and CDR2 from the germline V gene are SNHLY and FYNNEI. The V and J ends lost 3 bases and 2 bases respectively, with 7 bases between them. The CDR3 extends over 13 amino acids. CDR3 bases: TGTGCCAGCAGTGACGGTCCGAACTATGGCTACACCTTC. This sequence encodes CASSDGPNYGYTF.

This clone was detected only a few times. V is TRBV28 and J is TRBJ1-2; possibly TRBD1 for D (5 bases). CDR1 MDHEN and CDR2 SYDVKM come from the germline V gene. V lost 3 bases and J 2 bases, leaving 22 bases between the germline ends. The CDR3 is 18 residues long. CDR3 amino acids: CASSFYRAKFRGNYGYTF. CDR3 bases: TGTGCCAGCAGTTTCTATCGCGCAAAATTTAGGGGCAACTATGGCTACACCTTC.

The V call is TRBV5-1, the J call TRBJ2-2; 10 positions match TRBD2. CDR3 length equals 15 residues. V lost 2 bases to trimming and J lost 7 bases; unmatched junction nucleotides: 5. Germline CDR1 SGHRS, CDR2 YFSETQ. CDR3 coding DNA: TGCGCCAGCAGCTTAGCGGGGGGGCACGTCGGGGAGCTGTTTTTT. Protein product: CASSLAGGHVGELFF.

The J gene is TRBJ2-1, the V gene TRBV2, with 16 bases fitting TRBD2. Trimming removed 10 bases from V and 9 bases from J; junction bases left unmatched: 9. Germline V lookup: CDR1 SNHLY, CDR2 FYNNEI. This CDR3 spans 15 amino acids. The CDR3 region is CATLGTSGRAIEQFF. For the CDR3, the DNA is TGTGCCACCCTTGGGACTAGCGGGAGGGCCATTGAGCAGTTCTTC.

The J gene is TRBJ1-4, the V gene TRBV3-1 (or the pseudogene TRBV3-2), with D possibly being TRBD1 (6 bases). The V gene lost 5 bases and the J gene lost 10 bases, with 14 bases spanning the gap. Germline V gene data show CDR1 as LGHDT and CDR2 as YNNKEL (reference sequence). CDR3 length equals 13 residues. The CDR3 DNA follows: TGTGCCAGCAGCTCAGGACAGAAGGGAAAACTGTTTTTT. It yields the protein CASSSGQKGKLFF.

V usage is TRBV19 and J usage is TRBJ2-1; the D gene is possibly TRBD2 (6 bases). The germline CDR1 and CDR2 sequences are LNHDA and SQIVND (reference sequence). Between the trimmed V and J ends, which lost 7 bases and 6 bases, there was a span of 13 bases. This CDR3 spans 13 amino acids. CDR3 region: CASTADGGNEQFF. CDR3 coding DNA: TGTGCCAGTACCGCGGACGGGGGCAATGAGCAGTTCTTC.

The chain employs TRBV7-6 and TRBJ2-5; a weak D match, TRBD2 (5 bases). The V end lost 4 bases, the J end lost 5 bases, and 14 bases lay between the germline ends. CDR3 length equals 14 residues. CDR1 and CDR2 from the germline V gene are SGHVS and FNYEAQ. The CDR3 spells CASSYGLSWETQYF. In DNA, the CDR3 is TGTGCCAGCAGCTACGGACTGAGTTGGGAGACCCAGTACTTC.

This chain uses TRBV5-1 with TRBJ2-2; D perhaps matches TRBD1 (6 bases). The germline CDR1 and CDR2 sequences are SGHRS and YFSETQ. V lost 3 bases to trimming and J lost 5 bases, with 11 bases between them. The CDR3 contains 14 residues. Here the CDR3 DNA reads TGCGCCAGCAGCTCCCGGACAGCTACCGGGGAGCTGTTTTTT. The encoded protein is CASSSRTATGELFF.

This chain connects TRBV7-2 to TRBJ2-1; D unclear. Germline V lookup: CDR1 SGHTA, CDR2 FQGNSA. This CDR3 spans 14 amino acids. V lost 2 bases and J 7 bases, leaving 12 bases between the germline ends. The CDR3 coding sequence is TGTGCCAGCAGCTTATCCGCTAGAAGTAATGAGCAGTTCTTC. Amino acid sequence: CASSLSARSNEQFF.

This clone was seen more than once but under ten times. V is TRBV9 and J is TRBJ1-5, with D possibly TRBD1 on 5 matching bases. Germline loops: CDR1 SGDLS, CDR2 YYNGEE. V lost 3 bases and J lost 1, with 17 bases in between. This CDR3 has 17 amino acids. The DNA of the CDR3 is TGTGCCAGCAGCGGTGGGGCATATTTATCGAGCAATCAGCCCCAGCATTTT. Amino acids: CASSGGAYLSSNQPQHF.

V usage is TRBV4-3 and J usage is TRBJ1-4; a weak D match, TRBD1 (6 bases). With 2 bases removed from V and 7 bases from J, the gap between germline ends came to 11 bases. Germline assignment: CDR1 LGHNA and CDR2 YSLEER. CDR3 size: 14 residues. The CDR3, as DNA: TGCGCCAGCAGCCAATTAACAGGGAGTGAAAAACTGTTTTTT. Amino acid sequence: CASSQLTGSEKLFF.

This CDR3 reads CASSLMRAGDTLREQYF. CDR3 sequence (DNA): TGTGCCAGCAGCTTAATGAGGGCGGGAGATACCCTACGAGAGCAGTACTTC. V gene TRBV5-5 combines with J gene TRBJ2-7; the match to TRBD2 covers 7 bases. Germline CDR1 and CDR2: SGHKS and YYEKEE (reference sequence). The CDR3 loop spans 17 amino acids. V gave up 2 bases and J gave up 7 bases; unmatched junction bases: 18.

The chain recombines TRBV7-7 with TRBJ2-5; D is unresolved. Germline CDR1 reads SSHAT; CDR2 reads FNYEAQ (reference sequence). The CDR3 spans 13 residues. V was shortened by 5 bases and J by 4 bases, with 11 bases between the two germline ends. The CDR3 nucleotides are TGTGCCAGCAGCACCCGAACCGGAGAGACCCAGTACTTC. It codes for CASSTRTGETQYF.